The 18 T cell receptor beta chains presented below share a single source sample, sequenced in a study of T cell responses to AZD1222 COVID-19 vaccine. Clones were read by immunoSEQ multiplex PCR, and TCRdb kept only the in-frame ones, dropping some. The sample records 100,000 or so clones, 85% to 90% being singletons. The sample consisted of peripheral blood, taken on day 0 of AZD1222 vaccination. These TCRs come from an adult in good health.

The V call is TRBV7-2, the J call TRBJ2-3; 8 bases map to TRBD2. Germline CDR1 is SGHTA and CDR2 is FQGNSA. Trimming cost V 0 bases and J 7 bases; bases outside gene matches: 9. This CDR3 region has 16 residues. This chain's CDR3 is CASSLAGAGVSNTQYF. CDR3 nucleotides: TGTGCCAGCAGCTTAGCCGGAGCGGGAGTATCAAATACGCAGTATTTT.

The rearrangement links TRBV12-3 or TRBV12-4 to TRBJ1-1; D unclear. With 5 bases removed from V and 0 bases from J, the gap between germline ends came to 7 bases. The CDR3 length is 13 residues. DNA of the CDR3: TGTGCCAGCAGTCTATTAGTGAACACTGAAGCTTTCTTT. Protein product: CASSLLVNTEAFF.

In this sample, this clone turned up once. V gene TRBV28 combines with J gene TRBJ2-5; weak D call: TRBD1 (5 bases). Trimming took 3 bases from V and 12 from J, leaving 11 bases between them. The CDR3 spans 11 residues. Germline CDR1 MDHEN, CDR2 SYDVKM. CDR3 nucleotides: TGTGCCAGCAGTTTGGGGCAGGCGAAGTACTTC. Translating gives CASSLGQAKYF.

In DNA, the CDR3 is TGTGCCAGCAGCTTAGTCCAGGGGTATGAGCAGTTCTTC. Protein sequence: CASSLVQGYEQFF. This chain links TRBV11-3 with TRBJ2-1, with TRBD1 as a possible D gene (6 bases). This CDR3 is built from 13 residues. Deletions cut 1 base from V and 8 bases from J, with 9 bases between. CDR1 and CDR2 from the germline V gene are SGHNT and YENEEA.

CDR3 bases: TGTGCCAGCAGCTCAACGACAGGGGGCACTGAAGCTTTCTTT. Its translation: CASSSTTGGTEAFF. The genes are TRBV7-8 and TRBJ1-1, with 9 bases that match TRBD1. The ends lost 4 bases at V and 4 bases at J; junction bases unmatched: 4. Germline assignment: CDR1 SGHVS and CDR2 FQNEAQ. The CDR3 consists of 14 residues.

This clone was seen once. J is TRBJ1-1 and V is TRBV19; D not certain. The CDR3 extends over 13 amino acids. Trimming stripped 3 bases from V and 4 bases from J, with 9 bases between. Germline V gene lookup returns CDR1 LNHDA and CDR2 SQIVND (reference sequence). CDR3: CASSMRGSTEAFF. The CDR3 nucleotides are TGTGCCAGTAGTATGCGGGGTTCCACTGAAGCTTTCTTT.

The chain couples TRBV12-3 or TRBV12-4 to TRBJ1-2; D uncertain. V was shortened by 5 bases and J by 0 bases, with 4 bases between the two germline ends. The CDR3 length is 12 residues. CDR3 region: CASSKANYGYTF. In DNA form, the CDR3 reads TGTGCCAGCAGTAAGGCTAACTATGGCTACACCTTC.

This chain links TRBV4-1 with TRBJ1-5; maybe TRBD1 (5 bases). With 4 bases removed from V and 5 bases from J, the gap between germline ends came to 15 bases. CDR1 is MGHRA, CDR2 YSYEKL, per germline. The CDR3 has 15 residues. The CDR3 nucleotides are TGCGCCAGCAGCCCAGGGTTATTAAGCGATCAGCCCCAGCATTTT. This encodes CASSPGLLSDQPQHF.

For this clone: Relative to the germline gene, one junction end is altered; a read error may explain this. The rearrangement uses TRBV7-6 and TRBJ2-2; 11 positions agree with TRBD2. CDR1 is SGHVS, CDR2 FNYEAQ, per germline. The CDR3 covers 16 residues. The CDR3 sequence is CASRLAGGLNTGELFF. CDR3 nucleotides: TGTGCCAGCAGATTAGCGGGGGGGCTGAACACCGGGGAGCTGTTTTTT.

This clone turned up a few times. The chain links TRBV19 to TRBJ2-7; 12 bases are shared with TRBD1. The CDR3 runs 13 residues. With V trimmed by 5 bases and J by 7 bases, 3 bases remained unmatched. Germline V gene data show CDR1 as LNHDA and CDR2 as SQIVND (reference sequence). CDR3 residues: CASSWDRGREQYF. The CDR3 DNA follows: TGTGCCAGTAGTTGGGACAGGGGGCGAGAGCAGTACTTC. Filled out from reference TRBV19 and TRBJ2-7, the complete variable domain reads DGGITQSPKYLFRKEGQNVTLSCEQNLNHDAMYWYRQDPGQGLRLIYYSQIVNDFQKGDIAEGYSVSREKKESFPLTVTSAQKNPTAFYLCASSWDRGREQYFGPGTRLTVT.

This clone was observed once. The rearrangement uses TRBV29-1 and TRBJ2-2; 7 nucleotides match TRBD1. V was pared by 5 bases and J by 2 bases, with 5 bases of the junction left unmatched. This CDR3 has 14 amino acids. Germline lookup yields CDR1 SQVTM and CDR2 ANQGSEA. The CDR3 nucleotides read TGCAGCGTTAAGAGGGGGCGAAACACCGGGGAGCTGTTTTTT. This sequence encodes CSVKRGRNTGELFF.

Written as DNA, the CDR3 is TGTGCCAGCAGTTACTCGAGGAACACTGAAGCTTTCTTT. Encoded protein: CASSYSRNTEAFF. The V gene is TRBV6-5, the J gene TRBJ1-1; no clear D gene. The germline V gene has CDR1 MNHEY and CDR2 SVGAGI. The CDR3 contains 13 residues. The V end was cut by 0 bases, the J end by 1 base, with 3 bases between.

This sequence joins TRBV6-2 or TRBV6-3 and TRBJ1-3; 8 bases align to TRBD1. The germline gives CDR1 MNHEY, CDR2 SVGEGT. Germline trimming cut 5 bases from V and 0 bases from J; bases unmatched to any gene: 6. This CDR3 has 16 residues. The CDR3 bases are TGTGCCAGCAGTGACAGGGGAGGAAGCTCTGGAAACACCATATATTTT. Translation: CASSDRGGSSGNTIYF.

CDR3 in amino acids: CASSLAHSADNEQFF. CDR3 sequence (DNA): TGTGCCAGCAGCTTAGCGCACTCAGCCGACAATGAGCAGTTCTTC. V gene TRBV7-2 combines with J gene TRBJ2-1, with no clear D. Germline V CDR1 and CDR2: SGHTA, FQGNSA. With 0 bases removed from V and 5 bases from J, the gap between germline ends came to 11 bases. The CDR3 runs to 15 residues.

CDR3 loop: CASSQGVAGPINYGYTF. The CDR3 nucleotides read TGCGCCAGCAGCCAAGGTGTCGCGGGACCGATTAACTATGGCTACACCTTC. This chain joins TRBV4-1 and TRBJ1-2; D possibly corresponds to TRBD1 (5 bases). Trimming removed 1 base from V and 1 base from J, with 16 bases in between. CDR1 and CDR2 from the germline V gene are MGHRA and YSYEKL. The CDR3 runs to 17 residues.

The chain combines TRBV6-1 with TRBJ1-4, with 7 bases that match TRBD1. The CDR3 has 15 residues. Germline V lookup: CDR1 MNHNS, CDR2 SASEGT. The V and J ends lost 3 bases and 4 bases, in that order; junction bases with no gene match: 5. CDR3 amino acids: CASSDQGQLNEKLFF. The CDR3 bases are TGTGCCAGCAGTGACCAGGGACAGCTTAATGAAAAACTGTTTTTT.

The count of this clone is one. This chain links TRBV4-1 with TRBJ2-2; 7 positions match TRBD1. Germline CDR1 is MGHRA and CDR2 is YSYEKL. CDR3 length equals 15 residues. Trimming at V came to 3 bases and at J to 2 bases, leaving 3 bases not matched to a gene. This CDR3 reads CASSHTGVNTGELFF. The CDR3 region has the DNA TGCGCCAGCAGCCATACAGGGGTTAACACCGGGGAGCTGTTTTTT.

This chain joins TRBV7-9 and TRBJ1-4; 11 nucleotides line up with TRBD1. The CDR3 loop spans 17 amino acids. Germline-derived CDR1 and CDR2 are SEHNR and FQNEAQ (reference sequence). V trimming: 6 bases; J trimming: 5 bases; junction bases outside the gene matches: 11. CDR3 nucleotide sequence: TGTGCCAGCAGTCTATCGGGACAGGGGGTAGGAAATGAAAAACTGTTTTTT. Translated: CASSLSGQGVGNEKLFF.